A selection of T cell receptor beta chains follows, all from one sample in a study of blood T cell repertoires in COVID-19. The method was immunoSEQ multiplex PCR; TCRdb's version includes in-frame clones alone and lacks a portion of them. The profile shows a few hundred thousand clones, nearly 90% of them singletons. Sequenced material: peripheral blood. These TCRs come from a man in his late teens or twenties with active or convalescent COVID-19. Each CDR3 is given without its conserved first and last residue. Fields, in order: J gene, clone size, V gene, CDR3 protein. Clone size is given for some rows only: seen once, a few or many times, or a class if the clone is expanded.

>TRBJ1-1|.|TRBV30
AWRGTGRTEAF
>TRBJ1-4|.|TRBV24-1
ATSEGGSNEKLF
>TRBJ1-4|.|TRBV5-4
ASSITGQGPTNEKLF
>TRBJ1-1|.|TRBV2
ASSKGQGSEAF
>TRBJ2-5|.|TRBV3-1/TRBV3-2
ASSLPVSDSLH
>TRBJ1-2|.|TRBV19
ASSTRDIRNYGYT
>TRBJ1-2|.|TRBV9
ASSGQGYGYT
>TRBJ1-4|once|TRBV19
ASSIRTATNEKLF
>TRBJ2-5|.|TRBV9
ASSVGLAGQKKETQY
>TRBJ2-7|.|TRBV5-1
ASSAASGTLGEQY
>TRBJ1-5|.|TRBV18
ASSPSGQFFSNQPQH
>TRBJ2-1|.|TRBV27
ASSFDNRGLNLNEQF
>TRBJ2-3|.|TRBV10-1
ARVGGGLGTQY
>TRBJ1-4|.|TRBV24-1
ATSDPGVTGEKLF
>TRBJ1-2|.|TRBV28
ASSTAGQESYGYT
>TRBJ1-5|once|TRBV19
ASSGQGTSNQPQH
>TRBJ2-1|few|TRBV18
ASSPGLAGGPYNEQF
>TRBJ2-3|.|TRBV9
ASRSGTDTQY
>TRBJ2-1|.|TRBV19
ASSPKINEQF
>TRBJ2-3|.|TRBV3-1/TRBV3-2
ASSQEGVADTQY
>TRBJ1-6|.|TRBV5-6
ASSLGLGSSPLH
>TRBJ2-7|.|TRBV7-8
ASSLDQGLLPYEQY
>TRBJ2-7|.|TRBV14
ASSQALAGYEQY